This T cell receptor (beta chain) was profiled in a study of T cells in Graves' hyperthyroidism and ophthalmopathy. The CDR3 loop spans 13 amino acids. The germline V gene encodes CDR1 SGHTA and CDR2 FQGNSA. The V gene end was trimmed by 4 bases and the J gene end by 7 bases; junction bases not matched to a gene: 3. It was uncontrolled infection, other autoimmune disease, pregnancy or lactation that excluded patients. General study results and limits: Ophthalmopathy was identified by the model a median approximately six months ahead of onset. Peripheral blood also featured most of the thyroid clonotypes expanded above 0.001.

Researchers took RNA transcripts and amplified the TCR beta CDR3 regions from them. The HTBI primer set drove a first-round RT-PCR of the TCR CDR3. One entry per CDR3 protein results from TCRdb running MiXCR on the multiplex PCR reads. This table has a few hundred thousand distinct CDR3 sequences, roughly 15% appearing once. This clonotype was counted between two and nine times. The antigen remains undetermined. The chain employs TRBV7-2 and TRBJ2-5, with 10 bases fitting TRBD1. The clonotype was recovered from a woman in her late teens or twenties with Graves' hyperthyroidism. The specimen sequenced was blood. The CDR3 coding sequence is TGTGCCAGCAGCTCCGGACAGGGGGGGACCCAGTACTTC. Protein: CASSSGQGGTQYF.